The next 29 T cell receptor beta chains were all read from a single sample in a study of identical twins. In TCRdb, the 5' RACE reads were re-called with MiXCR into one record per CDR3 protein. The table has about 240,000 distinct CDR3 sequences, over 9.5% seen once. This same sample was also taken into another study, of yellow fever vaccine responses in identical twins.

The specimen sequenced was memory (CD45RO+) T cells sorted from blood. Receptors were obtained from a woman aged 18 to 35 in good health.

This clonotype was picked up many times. The CDR3 DNA is TGTGCCAGCAGTTTCGGGACAGCCTACAATGAGCAGTTCTTC. It specifies CASSFGTAYNEQFF. The chain has TRBV2 and TRBJ2-1; 7 bases line up with TRBD1. Germline V gives CDR1 SNHLY, CDR2 FYNNEI. With 5 bases clipped from V and 2 bases from J, the junction kept 3 bases outside the gene matches. The CDR3 runs to 14 residues.

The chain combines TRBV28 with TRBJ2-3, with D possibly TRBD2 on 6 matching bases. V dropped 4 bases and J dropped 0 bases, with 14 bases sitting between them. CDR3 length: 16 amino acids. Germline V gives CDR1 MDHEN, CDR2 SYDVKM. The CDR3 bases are TGTGCCAGCAGTTCGCCAGGGACTGCTAGCACAGATACGCAGTATTTT. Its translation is CASSSPGTASTDTQYF.

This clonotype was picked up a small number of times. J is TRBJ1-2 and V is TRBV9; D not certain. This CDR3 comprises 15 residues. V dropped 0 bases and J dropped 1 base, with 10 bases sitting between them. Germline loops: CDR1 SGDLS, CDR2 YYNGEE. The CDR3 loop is CASSVGDAINYGYTF. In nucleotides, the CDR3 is TGTGCCAGCAGCGTAGGAGATGCGATTAACTATGGCTACACCTTC.

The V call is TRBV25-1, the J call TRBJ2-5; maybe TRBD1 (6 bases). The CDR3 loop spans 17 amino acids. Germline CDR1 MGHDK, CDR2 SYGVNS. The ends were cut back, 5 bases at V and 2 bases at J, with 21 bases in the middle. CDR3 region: CASSSKGHPISQETQYF. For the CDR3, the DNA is TGTGCCAGCAGTTCTAAGGGACACCCGATCAGTCAAGAGACCCAGTACTTC.

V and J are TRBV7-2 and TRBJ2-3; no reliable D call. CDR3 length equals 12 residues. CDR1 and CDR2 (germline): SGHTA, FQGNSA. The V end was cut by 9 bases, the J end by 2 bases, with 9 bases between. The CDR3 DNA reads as TGTGCCAGTCGGCTTTACACAGATACGCAGTATTTT. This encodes CASRLYTDTQYF.

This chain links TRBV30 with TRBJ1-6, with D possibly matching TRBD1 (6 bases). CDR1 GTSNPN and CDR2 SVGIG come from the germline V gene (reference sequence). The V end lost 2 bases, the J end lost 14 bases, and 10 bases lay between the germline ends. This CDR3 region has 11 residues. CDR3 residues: CAWSHRDTLHF. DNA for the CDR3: TGTGCCTGGAGTCACCGGGACACCCTCCACTTT. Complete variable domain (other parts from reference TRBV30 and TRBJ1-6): SQTIHQWPATLVQPVGSPLSLECTVEGTSNPNLYWYRQAAGRGLQLLFYSVGIGQISSEVPQNLSASRPQDRQFILSSKKLLLSDSGFYLCAWSHRDTLHFGNGTRLTVT.

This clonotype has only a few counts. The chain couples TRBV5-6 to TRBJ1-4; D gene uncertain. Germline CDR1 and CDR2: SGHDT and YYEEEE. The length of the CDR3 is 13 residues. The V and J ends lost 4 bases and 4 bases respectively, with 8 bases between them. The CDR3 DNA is TGTGCCAGCAGCCGAGGTGGTAATGAAAAACTGTTTTTT. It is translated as CASSRGGNEKLFF.

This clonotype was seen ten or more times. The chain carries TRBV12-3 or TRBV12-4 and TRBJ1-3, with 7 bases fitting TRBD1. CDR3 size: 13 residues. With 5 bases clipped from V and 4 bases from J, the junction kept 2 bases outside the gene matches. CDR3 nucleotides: TGTGCCAGCAGTGTGACAGGGGGAAACACCATATATTTT. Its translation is CASSVTGGNTIYF.

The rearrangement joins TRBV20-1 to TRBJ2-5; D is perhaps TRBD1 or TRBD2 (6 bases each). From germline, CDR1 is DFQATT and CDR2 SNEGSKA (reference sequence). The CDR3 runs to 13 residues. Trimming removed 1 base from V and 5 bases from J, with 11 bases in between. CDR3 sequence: CSARGAGGETQYF. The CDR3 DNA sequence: TGCAGTGCTAGAGGGGCCGGGGGCGAGACCCAGTACTTC.

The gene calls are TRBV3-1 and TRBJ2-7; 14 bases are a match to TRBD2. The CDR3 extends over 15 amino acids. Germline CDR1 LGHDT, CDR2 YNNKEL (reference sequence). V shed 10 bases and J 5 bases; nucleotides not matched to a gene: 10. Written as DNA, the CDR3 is TGTGCCACCACCCAAAGGGGACTAGCGGGGGACGAGCAGTACTTC. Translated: CATTQRGLAGDEQYF.

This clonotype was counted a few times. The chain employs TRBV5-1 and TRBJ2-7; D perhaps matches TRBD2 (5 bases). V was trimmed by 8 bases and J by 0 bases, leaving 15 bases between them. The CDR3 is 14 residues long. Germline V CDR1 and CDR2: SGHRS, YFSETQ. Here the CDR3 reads CASTREHSSYEQYF. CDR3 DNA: TGCGCCAGTACCCGGGAACACAGCTCCTACGAGCAGTACTTC.

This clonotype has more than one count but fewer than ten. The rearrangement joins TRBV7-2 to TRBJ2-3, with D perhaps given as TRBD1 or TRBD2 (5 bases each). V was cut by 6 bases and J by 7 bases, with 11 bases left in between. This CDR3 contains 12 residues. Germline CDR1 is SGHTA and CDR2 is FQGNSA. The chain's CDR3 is CASRRGEYTQYF. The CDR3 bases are TGTGCCAGCAGAAGAGGGGAGTATACGCAGTATTTT.

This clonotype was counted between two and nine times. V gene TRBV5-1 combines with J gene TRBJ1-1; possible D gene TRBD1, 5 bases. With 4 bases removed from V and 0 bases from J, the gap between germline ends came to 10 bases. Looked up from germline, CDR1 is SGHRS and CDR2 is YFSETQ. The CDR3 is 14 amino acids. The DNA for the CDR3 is TGCGCCAGCAGCCCGGGACCCATGAACACTGAAGCTTTCTTT. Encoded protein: CASSPGPMNTEAFF.

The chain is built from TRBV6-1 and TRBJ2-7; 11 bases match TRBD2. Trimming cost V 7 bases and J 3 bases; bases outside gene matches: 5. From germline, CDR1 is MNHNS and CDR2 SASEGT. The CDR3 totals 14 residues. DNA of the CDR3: TGTGCCAGCACCTTAGCGGGAGGGAACTACGAGCAGTACTTC. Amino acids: CASTLAGGNYEQYF.

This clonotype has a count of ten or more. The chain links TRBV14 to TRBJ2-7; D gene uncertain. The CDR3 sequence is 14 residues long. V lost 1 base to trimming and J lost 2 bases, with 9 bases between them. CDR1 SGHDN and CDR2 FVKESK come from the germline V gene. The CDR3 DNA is TGTGCCAGCAGCCAAGCTGGCAGCCCCTACGAGCAGTACTTC. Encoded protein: CASSQAGSPYEQYF.

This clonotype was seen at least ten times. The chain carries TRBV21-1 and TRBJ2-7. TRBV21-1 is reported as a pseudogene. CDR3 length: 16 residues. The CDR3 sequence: CASSSHEPGGFYEQYF. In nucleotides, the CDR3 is TGTGCCAGCAGCTCACACGAGCCAGGGGGCTTCTACGAGCAGTACTTC.

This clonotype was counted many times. The CDR3 loop is CASIYGAGNSPLHF. CDR3 coding DNA: TGTGCCAGCATCTATGGGGCAGGGAATTCACCCCTCCACTTT. The chain combines TRBV6-1 with TRBJ1-6; D possibly corresponds to TRBD1 (5 bases). V shed 7 bases and J shed 7 bases, with 14 bases lying between them. Per the germline V gene, CDR1 is MNHNS and CDR2 is SASEGT. This CDR3 comprises 14 residues.

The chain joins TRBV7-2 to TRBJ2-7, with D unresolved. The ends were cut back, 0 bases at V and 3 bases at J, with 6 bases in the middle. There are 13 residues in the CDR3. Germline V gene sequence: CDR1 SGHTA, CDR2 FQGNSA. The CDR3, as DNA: TGTGCCAGCAGCTTAGCGGAGAGCTACGAGCAGTACTTC. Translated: CASSLAESYEQYF.

In DNA form, the CDR3 reads TGTGCCAGCAGCCTCCGGGACAGGGGGCTCCAGAACACTGAAGCTTTCTTT. Translated, it gives CASSLRDRGLQNTEAFF. This rearrangement joins TRBV12-3 or TRBV12-4 to TRBJ1-1, with TRBD1 matching over 12 bases. V was clipped by 6 bases and J by 1 base; unmatched bases: 9. The CDR3 runs 17 residues.

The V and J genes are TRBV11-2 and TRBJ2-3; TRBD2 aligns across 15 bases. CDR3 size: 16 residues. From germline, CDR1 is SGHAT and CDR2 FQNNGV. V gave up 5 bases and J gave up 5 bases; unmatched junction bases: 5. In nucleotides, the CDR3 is TGTGCCAGCAGCCGGACTAGCGGGGGGGCTGTAGATACGCAGTATTTT. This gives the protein CASSRTSGGAVDTQYF.

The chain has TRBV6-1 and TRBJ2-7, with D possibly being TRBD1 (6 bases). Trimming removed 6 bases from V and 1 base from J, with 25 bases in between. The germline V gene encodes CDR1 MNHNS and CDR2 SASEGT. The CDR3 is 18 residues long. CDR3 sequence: CASSSRPGAGRRSYEQYF. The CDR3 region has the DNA TGTGCCAGCAGCTCGCGACCAGGGGCGGGTAGAAGGTCCTACGAGCAGTACTTC.

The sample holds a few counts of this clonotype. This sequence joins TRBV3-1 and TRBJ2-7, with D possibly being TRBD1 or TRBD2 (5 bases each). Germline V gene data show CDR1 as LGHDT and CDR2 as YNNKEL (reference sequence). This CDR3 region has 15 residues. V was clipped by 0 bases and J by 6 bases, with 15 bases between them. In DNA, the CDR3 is TGTGCCAGCAGCCAAGACCCTACCTTGGGACGCGAGCAGTACTTC. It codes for CASSQDPTLGREQYF.

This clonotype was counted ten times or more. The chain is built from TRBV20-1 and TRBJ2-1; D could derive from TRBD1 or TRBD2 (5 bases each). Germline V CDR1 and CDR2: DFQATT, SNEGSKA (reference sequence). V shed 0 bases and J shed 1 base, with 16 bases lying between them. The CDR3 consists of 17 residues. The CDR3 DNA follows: TGCAGTGCTAGAGATGGGGACGACCACTATTCCTACAATGAGCAGTTCTTC. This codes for CSARDGDDHYSYNEQFF.

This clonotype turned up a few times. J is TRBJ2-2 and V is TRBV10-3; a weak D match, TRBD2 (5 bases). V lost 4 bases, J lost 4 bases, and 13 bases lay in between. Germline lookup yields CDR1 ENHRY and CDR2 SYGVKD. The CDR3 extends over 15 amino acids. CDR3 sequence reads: CAISASGRGTGELFF. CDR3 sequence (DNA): TGTGCCATCAGTGCTTCTGGGAGAGGCACCGGGGAGCTGTTTTTT.

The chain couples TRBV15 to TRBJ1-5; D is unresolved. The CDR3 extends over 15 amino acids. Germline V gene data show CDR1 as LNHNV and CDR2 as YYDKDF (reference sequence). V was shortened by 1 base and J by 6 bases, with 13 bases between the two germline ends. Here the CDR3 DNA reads TGTGCCACCAGCAGAGTATCGACAAGGGTTCAGCCCCAGCATTTT. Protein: CATSRVSTRVQPQHF.

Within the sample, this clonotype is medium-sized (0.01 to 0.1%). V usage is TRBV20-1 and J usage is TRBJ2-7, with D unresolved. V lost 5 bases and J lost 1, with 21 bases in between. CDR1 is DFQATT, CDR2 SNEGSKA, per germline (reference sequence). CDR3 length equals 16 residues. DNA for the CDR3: TGCAGTGCTTCCCCCGGTGGTGGGGATTCTTCCTACGAGCAGTACTTC. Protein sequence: CSASPGGGDSSYEQYF.

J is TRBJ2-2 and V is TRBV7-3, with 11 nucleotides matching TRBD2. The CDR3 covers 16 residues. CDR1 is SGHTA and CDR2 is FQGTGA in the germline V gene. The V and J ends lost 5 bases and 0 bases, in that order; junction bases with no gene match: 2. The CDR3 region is CASSPTSGANTGELFF. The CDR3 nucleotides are TGTGCCAGCAGCCCGACTAGCGGGGCGAACACCGGGGAGCTGTTTTTT.

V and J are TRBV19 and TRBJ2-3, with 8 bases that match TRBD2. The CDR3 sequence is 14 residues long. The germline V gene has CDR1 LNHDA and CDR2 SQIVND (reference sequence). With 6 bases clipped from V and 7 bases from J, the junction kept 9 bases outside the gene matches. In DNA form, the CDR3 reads TGTGCCAGTAGGGGACTAGAAGCACAACATACGCAGTATTTT. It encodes CASRGLEAQHTQYF.

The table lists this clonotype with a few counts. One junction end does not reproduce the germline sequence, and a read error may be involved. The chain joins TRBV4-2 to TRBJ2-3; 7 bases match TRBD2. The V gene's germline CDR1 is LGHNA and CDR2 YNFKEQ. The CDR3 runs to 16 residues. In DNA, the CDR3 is TGCGCCAGCAGCCAAGATGGGCTAGCGGGCACAGATACGCAGTATTTT. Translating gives CASSQDGLAGTDTQYF.